This passage covers 28 T cell receptor beta chains from one sample sequenced in a study of blood T cells in healthy people across ages. For the second PCR, which ran for 7 to 11 cycles, a sample-barcoded 5' primer and a J-beta primer mix were used. From the 5' RACE reads, TCRdb called clonotypes with MiXCR, one entry per CDR3 protein. The repertoire has around 800,000 distinct CDR3 sequences, around 68% of them found once; the top ten carry roughly 26%. Sample: blood. These receptors were collected from a man aged 25-45 years in good health.

This clonotype was counted only a few times. The J gene is TRBJ1-4, the V gene TRBV9, with unresolved D. Germline CDR1 SGDLS, CDR2 YYNGEE. The CDR3 runs 15 residues. V shed 7 bases and J shed 5 bases, with 18 bases lying between them. The CDR3: CASAPNSRSNEKLFF. The CDR3 nucleotides are TGTGCCAGCGCCCCCAATAGCAGGAGCAATGAAAAACTGTTTTTT.

The chain joins TRBV7-2 to TRBJ1-1, with D possibly TRBD1 on 6 matching bases. The length of the CDR3 is 19 residues. The germline V gene encodes CDR1 SGHTA and CDR2 FQGNSA. Trimming pared 9 bases from V and 4 bases from J, leaving 33 bases between. DNA for the CDR3: TGTGCCAGTCTTGGCGGGGGCGGTTTAAATATCGAACGAAGCACTGAAGCTTTCTTT. Its translation: CASLGGGGLNIERSTEAFF.

The chain links TRBV6-2 or TRBV6-3 to TRBJ2-1, with D unresolved. The CDR3 consists of 15 residues. Trimming pared 5 bases from V and 2 bases from J, leaving 13 bases between. Germline V lookup: CDR1 MNHEY, CDR2 SVGEGT. CDR3 sequence: CASSTYVGPYNEQFF. The DNA for the CDR3 is TGTGCCAGCAGTACGTATGTGGGCCCCTACAATGAGCAGTTCTTC.

The chain links TRBV9 to TRBJ1-1; no clear D gene. The CDR3 totals 14 residues. Trimming shortened V by 2 bases and J by 0 bases, and 8 bases separated the two germline ends. In germline, CDR1 is SGDLS, CDR2 YYNGEE. CDR3 sequence (DNA): TGTGCCAGCAGCGTTACCGGTATGAACACTGAAGCTTTCTTT. This sequence encodes CASSVTGMNTEAFF.

The chain employs TRBV5-1 and TRBJ1-2; D unclear. Germline CDR1 SGHRS, CDR2 YFSETQ. V was cut by 7 bases and J by 6 bases, with 13 bases left in between. There are 12 residues in the CDR3. The CDR3 region is CASREGTDGYTF. The CDR3 nucleotides are TGCGCCAGCCGGGAGGGAACCGATGGCTACACCTTC.

The chain employs TRBV28 and TRBJ2-1; D not resolved. Judging by the DNA end, TRBJ2-7 fits better; the J call may be wrong. Germline V gives CDR1 MDHEN, CDR2 SYDVKM. This CDR3 is 13 amino acids long. The CDR3 is CAHVGQRHNEQYF. Here the CDR3 DNA reads TGTGCCCACGTAGGGCAGAGACACAATGAGCAGTACTTC.

V and J are TRBV6-5 and TRBJ2-7, with 10 bases lining up with TRBD1. Looked up from germline, CDR1 is MNHEY and CDR2 is SVGAGI. V shed 0 bases and J 7 bases; nucleotides not matched to a gene: 6. This CDR3 spans 15 amino acids. Here the CDR3 DNA reads TGTGCCAGCAGTTACTCCGGGACAGGGGTAGAAGAGCAGTACTTC. Translation: CASSYSGTGVEEQYF.

The chain links TRBV7-2 to TRBJ2-7; 10 nucleotides align to TRBD1. This CDR3 region has 17 residues. Looked up from germline, CDR1 is SGHTA and CDR2 is FQGNSA. V shed 3 bases, J shed 6 bases, and the junction held 14 bases outside the gene matches. CDR3 sequence reads: CASSFAGPGQGYSEQYF. The CDR3 coding sequence is TGTGCCAGCAGCTTCGCCGGACCGGGACAGGGGTATTCCGAGCAGTACTTC.

The chain links TRBV7-9 to TRBJ1-4; TRBD1 matches at 8 bases. The CDR3 sequence is 15 residues long. The V gene end was trimmed by 5 bases and the J gene end by 8 bases; junction bases not matched to a gene: 10. Germline V gene lookup returns CDR1 SEHNR and CDR2 FQNEAQ (reference sequence). The CDR3 spells CASSTTQGTGEKLFF. The CDR3 nucleotides are TGTGCCAGCAGCACAACTCAAGGGACAGGCGAAAAACTGTTTTTT. The whole variable domain, remainder taken from reference TRBV7-9 and TRBJ1-4, is DTGVSQNPRHKITKRGQNVTFRCDPISEHNRLYWYRQTLGQGPEFLTYFQNEAQLEKSRLLSDRFSAERPKGSFSTLEIQRTEQGDSAMYLCASSTTQGTGEKLFFGSGTQLSVL.

In DNA form, the CDR3 reads TGCGGAGGATGGATCTCCTACGAGCAGTACTTC. Its translation: CGGWISYEQYF. The chain carries TRBV20-1 and TRBJ2-7; D perhaps matches TRBD2 (5 bases). Germline CDR1 DFQATT, CDR2 SNEGSKA (reference sequence). CDR3 length equals 11 residues.

The rearrangement links TRBV7-9 to TRBJ2-3; TRBD2 aligns across 7 bases. Germline-derived CDR1 and CDR2 are SEHNR and FQNEAQ (reference sequence). The CDR3 spans 15 residues. The J segment lost 1 base and the V segment lost 4 bases, leaving 5 bases of the junction unmatched. CDR3 coding DNA: TGTGCCAGCAGCTCCCGGGGGGAGCGCACAGATACGCAGTATTTT. This translates into CASSSRGERTDTQYF.

This clonotype was detected once. CDR3 sequence: CSARDPVRETQYF. The CDR3 DNA sequence: TGCAGTGCTAGAGATCCCGTAAGGGAGACCCAGTACTTC. This chain links TRBV20-1 with TRBJ2-5; the D is unclear. Germline-derived CDR1 and CDR2 are DFQATT and SNEGSKA (reference sequence). V was trimmed by 0 bases and J by 5 bases, leaving 10 bases between them. The CDR3 totals 13 residues.

A few counts support this clonotype. The chain employs TRBV25-1 and TRBJ2-5; no firm D call. The V gene lost 3 bases and the J gene lost 6 bases, with 5 bases spanning the gap. CDR3 length: 11 amino acids. Germline CDR1 reads MGHDK; CDR2 reads SYGVNS. The CDR3 nucleotides are TGTGCCAGCAGTGACCTTCAGACCCAGTACTTC. Protein sequence: CASSDLQTQYF.

This clonotype has only one observation. The chain employs TRBV9 and TRBJ2-7; 12 nucleotides match TRBD1. Per the germline V gene, CDR1 is SGDLS and CDR2 is YYNGEE. The CDR3 is 16 amino acids. V dropped 6 bases and J dropped 6; count of bases not matched to a gene: 13. The CDR3 is CASTIDVGTGGAEQYF. The CDR3 DNA reads TGTGCCAGCACAATAGACGTGGGGACAGGGGGCGCCGAGCAGTACTTC.

This clonotype appeared many times. This chain connects TRBV20-1 to TRBJ2-7; unclear D gene. Trimming shortened V by 4 bases and J by 4 bases, and 8 bases separated the two germline ends. CDR1 is DFQATT, CDR2 SNEGSKA, per germline (reference sequence). This CDR3 has 11 residues. CDR3: CSATSGYEQYF. The CDR3 nucleotides read TGCAGTGCTACTAGTGGGTACGAGCAGTACTTC.

The chain employs TRBV11-1 and TRBJ2-5, with D maybe TRBD2 (5 bases). The tail of the sequence fits TRBJ2-7 better, so the J call may be wrong. The CDR3 covers 13 residues. The germline V gene has CDR1 SGHAT and CDR2 FQDESV (reference sequence). As DNA, the CDR3 is TGTGCCAGCAGCCCCGAGGGTTTCCACGAGCAGTACTTC. It is translated as CASSPEGFHEQYF.

The CDR3 is CASSLEQGLIYGYTF. CDR3 DNA sequence: TGTGCCAGCAGCTTAGAACAGGGGCTAATCTATGGCTACACCTTC. The rearrangement joins TRBV7-2 to TRBJ1-2; 7 bases agree with TRBD1. Germline V gene data show CDR1 as SGHTA and CDR2 as FQGNSA. CDR3 length equals 15 residues. V lost 1 base, J lost 4 bases, and 6 bases stayed unmatched.

The V and J genes are TRBV6-2 or TRBV6-3 and TRBJ2-1; 9 bases agree with TRBD2. Looked up from germline, CDR1 is MNHEY and CDR2 is SVGEGT. The CDR3 is 16 residues long. V shed 0 bases and J 4 bases; nucleotides not matched to a gene: 4. This CDR3 reads CASSYSSGGKYNEQFF. For the CDR3, the DNA is TGTGCCAGCAGTTACTCCAGCGGGGGGAAATACAATGAGCAGTTCTTC.

The rearrangement joins TRBV28 to TRBJ2-7, with unresolved D. Germline V gene data show CDR1 as MDHEN and CDR2 as SYDVKM. Trimming took off 7 bases at V and 3 bases at J, with 10 bases between the two ends. The CDR3 totals 12 residues. The CDR3 sequence: CASTQTGYEQYF. Here the CDR3 DNA reads TGTGCCAGCACCCAGACGGGCTACGAGCAGTACTTC.

This clonotype was observed a few times. This chain joins TRBV20-1 and TRBJ2-1; D possibly uses TRBD1 or TRBD2 (5 bases each). CDR3 length equals 14 residues. The germline gives CDR1 DFQATT, CDR2 SNEGSKA (reference sequence). Trimming left V 6 bases short and J 13 bases short, with 25 bases between. CDR3 DNA: TGCAGTGCGTTGAGGGGCGCCGCCCAAGAGACCCAGTTCTTC. Amino acid sequence: CSALRGAAQETQFF.

The CDR3 loop reads CASSLRLAGNNEQFF. In DNA form, the CDR3 reads TGCGCCAGCAGCTTGAGGCTAGCGGGTAACAATGAGCAGTTCTTC. This chain links TRBV5-1 with TRBJ2-1; 8 bases line up with TRBD2. Trimming took 1 base from V and 5 from J; bases not matched to a gene: 5. The V gene's germline CDR1 is SGHRS and CDR2 YFSETQ. The CDR3 has 15 residues.

This clonotype was counted a single time. The chain uses TRBV25-1 and TRBJ2-7; a possible D gene is TRBD1 (5 bases). The ends were cut back, 4 bases at V and 0 bases at J, with 10 bases in the middle. This CDR3 has 14 amino acids. Germline-derived CDR1 and CDR2 are MGHDK and SYGVNS. CDR3 DNA sequence: TGTGCCAGCAGTGGACAGAGGAGCTCCTACGAGCAGTACTTC. Amino acids: CASSGQRSSYEQYF.

This clonotype was counted a few times. J is TRBJ2-1 and V is TRBV7-8; TRBD2 aligns across 10 bases. CDR1 is SGHVS, CDR2 FQNEAQ, per germline. Trimming took 6 bases from V and 4 from J; bases not matched to a gene: 6. The CDR3 consists of 15 residues. The CDR3 here is CASRLLAGSYNEQFF. CDR3 in DNA: TGTGCCAGCAGATTACTAGCGGGGAGTTACAATGAGCAGTTCTTC.

This clonotype was picked up a small number of times. CDR3 nucleotide sequence: TGTGCCAGCAGCTTAGTACCTTATGAGCAGTTCTTC. It translates to CASSLVPYEQFF. The chain recombines TRBV7-9 with TRBJ2-1; no reliable D call. This CDR3 is built from 12 residues. Trimming pared 1 base from V and 8 bases from J, leaving 6 bases between. Germline V gives CDR1 SEHNR, CDR2 FQNEAQ (reference sequence).

The chain employs TRBV9 and TRBJ2-1; D is undetermined. The germline V gene encodes CDR1 SGDLS and CDR2 YYNGEE. V was cut by 3 bases and J by 8 bases, with 9 bases left in between. This CDR3 is 12 amino acids long. The CDR3 bases are TGTGCCAGCAGCGGGTCCCTATATGAGCAGTTCTTC. It is translated as CASSGSLYEQFF. The variable domain in full, completed from reference TRBV9 and TRBJ2-1, reads DSGVTQTPKHLITATGQRVTLRCSPRSGDLSVYWYQQSLDQGLQFLIQYYNGEERAKGNILERFSAQQFPDLHSELNLSSLELGDSALYFCASSGSLYEQFFGPGTRLTVL.

Of note for this clonotype: A much bigger clone sits one base away, suggesting this may be a read error. The V and J genes are TRBV7-2 and TRBJ2-7; D gene unclear. This CDR3 is 11 amino acids long. Trimming shortened V by 6 bases and J by 2 bases, and 5 bases separated the two germline ends. In germline, CDR1 is SGHTA, CDR2 FQGNSA. In DNA, the CDR3 is TGTGCCAGCAGTAACGCCTACGAGCAGTACTTC. Translation gives CASSNAYEQYF. Combining the CDR3 with reference TRBV7-2 and TRBJ2-7 gives the whole variable domain GAGVSQSPSNKVTEKGKDVELRCDPISGHTALYWYRQSLGQGLEFLIYFQGNSAPDKSGLPSDRFSAERTGGSVSTLTIQRTQQEDSAVYLCASSNAYEQYFGPGTRLTVT.

For this clonotype: One junction end disagrees with the germline gene, perhaps due to a read error. J is TRBJ1-2 and V is TRBV6-5, with 7 bases that match TRBD1. CDR1 is MNHEY and CDR2 is SVGAGI in the germline V gene. The CDR3 consists of 16 residues. In DNA, the CDR3 is TGTGCCAGCAGCTTACTGGGGACAGAATACTACTATGACTACACCTTC. It yields the protein CASSLLGTEYYYDYTF.

This clonotype occurred once. The rearrangement links TRBV21-1 to TRBJ1-6; the table's D gene call, TRBD1, was not cross checked with the DNA. TRBV21-1 is flagged as a pseudogene. The CDR3 spans 17 residues. This CDR3 is CASSTTPGVFYNSPLHF. The CDR3 region has the DNA TGTGCCAGCAGCACGACCCCAGGGGTTTTTTATAATTCACCCCTCCACTTT.